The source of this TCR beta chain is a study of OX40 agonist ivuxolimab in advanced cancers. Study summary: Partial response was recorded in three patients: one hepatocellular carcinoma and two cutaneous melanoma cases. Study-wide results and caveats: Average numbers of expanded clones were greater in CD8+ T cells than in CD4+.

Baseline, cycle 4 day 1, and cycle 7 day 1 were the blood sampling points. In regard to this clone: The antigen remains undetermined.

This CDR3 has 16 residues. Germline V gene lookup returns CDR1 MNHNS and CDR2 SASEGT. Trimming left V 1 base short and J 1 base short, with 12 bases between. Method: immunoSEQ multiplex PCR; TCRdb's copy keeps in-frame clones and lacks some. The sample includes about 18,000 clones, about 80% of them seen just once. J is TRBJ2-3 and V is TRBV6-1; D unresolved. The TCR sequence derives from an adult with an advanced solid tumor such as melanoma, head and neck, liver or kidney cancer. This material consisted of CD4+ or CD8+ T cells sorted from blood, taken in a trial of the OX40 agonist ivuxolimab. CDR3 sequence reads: CASSEVRRTGTDTQYF. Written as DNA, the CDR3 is TGTGCCAGCAGTGAAGTTCGCCGGACGGGCACAGATACGCAGTATTTT.